Given below is one T cell receptor beta chain in context. The data derive from a study of blood T cell repertoires in COVID-19. The CDR3 consists of 12 residues. Between the trimmed V and J ends, which lost 2 bases and 4 bases, there was a span of 8 bases. Germline V lookup: CDR1 SQVTM, CDR2 ANQGSEA. The protocol was immunoSEQ multiplex PCR, while the TCRdb copy is restricted to in-frame clones and leaves out a portion. The top ten clones hold 4.5% to 5.5% of a sample with more than 250,000 clones, about 82% of them seen once. Material: peripheral blood. The clonotype was recovered from a middle-aged man with active or convalescent COVID-19. This chain connects TRBV29-1 to TRBJ2-5; possible D gene TRBD1, 5 bases. CDR3 sequence: CSVEIRGETQYF. The CDR3 nucleotides are TGCAGCGTTGAAATAAGGGGAGAGACCCAGTACTTC. The entire variable domain, with the rest obtained from reference TRBV29-1 and TRBJ2-5, is as follows: SAVISQKPSRDICQRGTSLTIQCQVDSQVTMMFWYRQQPGQSLTLIATANQGSEATYESGFVIDKFPISRPNLTFSTLTVSNMSPEDSSIYLCSVEIRGETQYFGPGTRLLVL.